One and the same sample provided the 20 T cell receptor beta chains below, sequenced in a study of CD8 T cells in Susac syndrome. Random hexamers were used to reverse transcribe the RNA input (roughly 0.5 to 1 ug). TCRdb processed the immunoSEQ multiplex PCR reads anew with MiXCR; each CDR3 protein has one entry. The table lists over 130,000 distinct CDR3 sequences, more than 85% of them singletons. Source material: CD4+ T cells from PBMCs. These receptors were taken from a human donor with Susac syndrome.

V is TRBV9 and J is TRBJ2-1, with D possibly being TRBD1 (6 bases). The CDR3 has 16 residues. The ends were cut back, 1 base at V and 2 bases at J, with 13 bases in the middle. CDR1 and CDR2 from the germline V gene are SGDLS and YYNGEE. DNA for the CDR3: TGTGCCAGCAGCGTACCTACAGGGACCCCCTACAATGAGCAGTTCTTC. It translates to CASSVPTGTPYNEQFF.

This CDR3 is CSAREGLEANYGYTF. For the CDR3, the DNA is TGCAGTGCCCGGGAGGGGTTAGAAGCTAACTATGGCTACACCTTC. The chain is built from TRBV20-1 and TRBJ1-2, with D possibly matching TRBD1 (5 bases). The CDR3 spans 15 residues. V was cut by 6 bases and J by 0 bases, with 17 bases left in between. Germline-derived CDR1 and CDR2 are DFQATT and SNEGSKA (reference sequence).

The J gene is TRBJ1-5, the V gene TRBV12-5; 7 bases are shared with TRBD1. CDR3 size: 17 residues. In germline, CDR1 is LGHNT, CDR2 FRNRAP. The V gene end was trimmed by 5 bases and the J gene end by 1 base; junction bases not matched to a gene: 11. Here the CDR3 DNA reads TGTGCTAGTGGTGTCTCCAGGGGGATAACAAGCAATCAGCCCCAGCATTTT. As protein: CASGVSRGITSNQPQHF.

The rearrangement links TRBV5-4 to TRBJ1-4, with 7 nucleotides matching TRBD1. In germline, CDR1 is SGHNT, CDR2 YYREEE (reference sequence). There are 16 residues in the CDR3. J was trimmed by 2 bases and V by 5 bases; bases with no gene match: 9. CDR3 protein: CASSRHGTVTNEKLFF. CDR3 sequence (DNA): TGTGCCAGCAGTCGCCACGGGACAGTGACTAATGAAAAACTGTTTTTT.

CDR3 bases: TGTGCCAGCAGCTTTTCGATGGTTCGCGCAGATACGCAGTATTTT. This translates into CASSFSMVRADTQYF. This sequence joins TRBV7-2 and TRBJ2-3; D remains ambiguous. The V gene's germline CDR1 is SGHTA and CDR2 FQGNSA. The V gene lost 3 bases and the J gene lost 4 bases, with 14 bases spanning the gap. CDR3 length equals 15 residues. Full variable domain (outside the CDR3, taken from reference TRBV7-2 and TRBJ2-3): GAGVSQSPSNKVTEKGKDVELRCDPISGHTALYWYRQSLGQGLEFLIYFQGNSAPDKSGLPSDRFSAERTGGSVSTLTIQRTQQEDSAVYLCASSFSMVRADTQYFGPGTRLTVL.

For the CDR3, the DNA is TGCAGTGCTGCGACAGGAGAGAGCTCCTACAATGAGCAGTTCTTC. Amino acids: CSAATGESSYNEQFF. The gene calls are TRBV20-1 and TRBJ2-1; TRBD1 is a possible D gene (6 bases). Germline V lookup: CDR1 DFQATT, CDR2 SNEGSKA (reference sequence). This CDR3 is 15 amino acids long. V lost 5 bases to trimming and J lost 0 bases, with 14 bases between them.

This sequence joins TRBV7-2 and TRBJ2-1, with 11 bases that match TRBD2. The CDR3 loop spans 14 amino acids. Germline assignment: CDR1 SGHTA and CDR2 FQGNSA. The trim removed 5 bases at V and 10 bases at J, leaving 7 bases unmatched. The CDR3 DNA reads TGTGCCAGCAGCACCGGACGACTAGCGGGGGAGCAGTTCTTC. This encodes CASSTGRLAGEQFF.

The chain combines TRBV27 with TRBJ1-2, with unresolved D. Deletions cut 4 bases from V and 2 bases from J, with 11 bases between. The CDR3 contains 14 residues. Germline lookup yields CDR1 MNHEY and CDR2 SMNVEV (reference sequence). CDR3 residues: CASSSRSANYGYTF. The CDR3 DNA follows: TGTGCCAGCAGTTCTCGTTCGGCGAACTATGGCTACACCTTC.

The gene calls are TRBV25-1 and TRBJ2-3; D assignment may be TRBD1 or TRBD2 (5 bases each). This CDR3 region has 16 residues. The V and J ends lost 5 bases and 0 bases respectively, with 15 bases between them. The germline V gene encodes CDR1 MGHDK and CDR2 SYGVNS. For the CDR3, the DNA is TGTGCCAGCAGTCAAACCGGGACGGGAAGCACAGATACGCAGTATTTT. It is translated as CASSQTGTGSTDTQYF. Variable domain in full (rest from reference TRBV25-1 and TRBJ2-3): EADIYQTPRYLVIGTGKKITLECSQTMGHDKMYWYQQDPGMELHLIHYSYGVNSTEKGDLSSESTVSRIRTEHFPLTLESARPSHTSQYLCASSQTGTGSTDTQYFGPGTRLTVL.

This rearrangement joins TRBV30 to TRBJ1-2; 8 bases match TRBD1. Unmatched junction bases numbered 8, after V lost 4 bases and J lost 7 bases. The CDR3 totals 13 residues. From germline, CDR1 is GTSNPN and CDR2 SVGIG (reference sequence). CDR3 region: CAWNRQGRRGYTF. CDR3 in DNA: TGTGCCTGGAACCGACAGGGGAGGCGTGGCTACACCTTC.

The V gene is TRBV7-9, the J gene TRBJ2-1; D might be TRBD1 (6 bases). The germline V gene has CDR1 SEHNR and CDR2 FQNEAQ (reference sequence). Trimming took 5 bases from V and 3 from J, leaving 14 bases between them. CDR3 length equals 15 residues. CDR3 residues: CASSPGTQFYNEQFF. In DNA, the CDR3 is TGTGCCAGCAGCCCCGGGACACAGTTCTACAATGAGCAGTTCTTC.

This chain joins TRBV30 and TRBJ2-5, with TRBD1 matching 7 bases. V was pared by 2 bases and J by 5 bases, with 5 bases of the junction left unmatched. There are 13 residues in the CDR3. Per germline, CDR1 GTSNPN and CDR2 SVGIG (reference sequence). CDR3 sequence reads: CAWSRDRQETQYF. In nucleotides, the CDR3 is TGTGCCTGGAGTCGGGACAGACAGGAGACCCAGTACTTC.

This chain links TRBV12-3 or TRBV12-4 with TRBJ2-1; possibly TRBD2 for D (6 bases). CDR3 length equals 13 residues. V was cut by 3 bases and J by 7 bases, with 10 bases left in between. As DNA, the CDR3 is TGTGCCAGCAGTTTTGGAGGGATTAATGAGCAGTTCTTC. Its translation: CASSFGGINEQFF.

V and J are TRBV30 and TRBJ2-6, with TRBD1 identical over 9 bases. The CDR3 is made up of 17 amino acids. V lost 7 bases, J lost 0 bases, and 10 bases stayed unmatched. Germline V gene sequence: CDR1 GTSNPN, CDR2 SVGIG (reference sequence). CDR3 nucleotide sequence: TGTGCCTCTTACCGGGACAGGGCCCGCTCTGGGGCCAACGTCCTGACTTTC. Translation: CASYRDRARSGANVLTF.

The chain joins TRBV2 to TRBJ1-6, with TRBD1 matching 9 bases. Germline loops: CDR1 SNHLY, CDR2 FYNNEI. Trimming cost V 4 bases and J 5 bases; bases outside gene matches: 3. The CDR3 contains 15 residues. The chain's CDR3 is CASSARTGDNSPLHF. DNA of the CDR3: TGTGCCAGCAGTGCCAGGACAGGGGATAATTCACCCCTCCACTTT.

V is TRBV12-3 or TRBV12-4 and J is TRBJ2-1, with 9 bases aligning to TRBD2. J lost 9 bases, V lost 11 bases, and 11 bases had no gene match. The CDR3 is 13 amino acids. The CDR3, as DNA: TGTGCCTCCTGCGGGAGGGGTGGCAGTGAGCAGTTCTTC. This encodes CASCGRGGSEQFF.

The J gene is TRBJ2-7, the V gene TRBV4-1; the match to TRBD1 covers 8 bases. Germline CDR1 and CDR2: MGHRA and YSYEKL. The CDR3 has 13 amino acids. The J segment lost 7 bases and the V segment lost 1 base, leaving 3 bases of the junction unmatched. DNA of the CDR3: TGCGCCAGCAGCCAAGGGACAGGGTGGGAGCAGTACTTC. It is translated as CASSQGTGWEQYF.

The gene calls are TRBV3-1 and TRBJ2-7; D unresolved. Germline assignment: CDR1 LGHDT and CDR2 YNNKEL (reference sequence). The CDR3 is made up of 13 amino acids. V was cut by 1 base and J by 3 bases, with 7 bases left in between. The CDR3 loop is CASSQVPGYEQYF. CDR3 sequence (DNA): TGTGCCAGCAGCCAAGTACCAGGCTACGAGCAGTACTTC.

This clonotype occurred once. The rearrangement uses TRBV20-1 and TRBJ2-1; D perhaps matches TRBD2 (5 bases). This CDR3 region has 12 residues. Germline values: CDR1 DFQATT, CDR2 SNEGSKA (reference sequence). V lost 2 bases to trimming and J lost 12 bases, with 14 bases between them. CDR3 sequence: CSARPLAPLQFF. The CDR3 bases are TGCAGTGCTAGACCTCTAGCTCCTCTGCAGTTCTTC.

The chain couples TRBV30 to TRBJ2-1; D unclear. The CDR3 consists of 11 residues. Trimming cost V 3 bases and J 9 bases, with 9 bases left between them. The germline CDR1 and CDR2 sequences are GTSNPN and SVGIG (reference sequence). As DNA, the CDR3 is TGTGCCTGGAGCGTTGGGGTTGAGCAGTTCTTC. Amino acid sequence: CAWSVGVEQFF.